The clone carrying this T cell receptor beta chain was picked up one time. This record comes from a study of blood T cell repertoires in COVID-19. The germline gives CDR1 LGHNA, CDR2 YNFKEQ. The CDR3 runs to 15 residues. Between the trimmed V and J ends, which lost 0 bases and 3 bases, there was a span of 9 bases. Original processing methods: The assay estimated nucleated cells by amplifying reference gene primers. Here immunoSEQ multiplex PCR was the method, and the copy in TCRdb shows in-frame clones only, minus some. V, J and clone size are those of that table, while D and trimming were read from the DNA. Counted here are 200,000 to 250,000 clones, about 85% occurring once; the ten biggest clones make up just under 20%.

Sequenced sample: peripheral blood. The rearrangement uses TRBV4-2 and TRBJ1-3, with D possibly being TRBD1 (5 bases). This receptor was identified in a man under 40 with active or convalescent COVID-19. The CDR3 nucleotides read TGTGCCAGCAGCCAAGACGCAGGGCTTGGAAACACCATATATTTT. Translating gives CASSQDAGLGNTIYF.